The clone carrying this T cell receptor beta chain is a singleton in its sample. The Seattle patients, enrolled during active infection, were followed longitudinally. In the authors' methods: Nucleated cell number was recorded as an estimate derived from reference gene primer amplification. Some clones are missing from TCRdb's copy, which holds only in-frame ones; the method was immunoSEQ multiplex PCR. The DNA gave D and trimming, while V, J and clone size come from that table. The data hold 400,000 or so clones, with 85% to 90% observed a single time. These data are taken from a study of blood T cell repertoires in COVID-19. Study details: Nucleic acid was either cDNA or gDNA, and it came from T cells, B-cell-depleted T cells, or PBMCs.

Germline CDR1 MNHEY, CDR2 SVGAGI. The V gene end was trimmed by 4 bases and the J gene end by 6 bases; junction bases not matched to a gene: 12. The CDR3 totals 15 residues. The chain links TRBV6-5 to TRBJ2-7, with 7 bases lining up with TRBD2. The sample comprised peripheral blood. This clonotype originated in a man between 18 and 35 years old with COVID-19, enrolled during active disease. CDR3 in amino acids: CASSSTGAGDSEQYF. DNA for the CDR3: TGTGCCAGCAGTTCCACCGGGGCGGGAGACTCCGAGCAGTACTTC.